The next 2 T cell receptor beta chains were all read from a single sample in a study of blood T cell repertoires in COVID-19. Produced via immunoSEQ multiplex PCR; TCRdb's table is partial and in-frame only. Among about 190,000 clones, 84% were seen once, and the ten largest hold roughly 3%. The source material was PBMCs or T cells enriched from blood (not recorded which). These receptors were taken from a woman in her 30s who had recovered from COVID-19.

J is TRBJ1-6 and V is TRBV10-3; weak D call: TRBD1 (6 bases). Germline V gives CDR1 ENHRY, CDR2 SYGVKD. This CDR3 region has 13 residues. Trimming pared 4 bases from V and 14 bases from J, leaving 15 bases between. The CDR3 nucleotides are TGTGCCATCAGTGTAGAGGGACAAAGAGCCCTCCACTTT. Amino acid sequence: CAISVEGQRALHF.

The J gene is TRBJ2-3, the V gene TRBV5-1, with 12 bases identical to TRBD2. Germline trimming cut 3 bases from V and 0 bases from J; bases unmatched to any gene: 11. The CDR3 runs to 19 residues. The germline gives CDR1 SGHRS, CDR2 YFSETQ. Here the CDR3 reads CASSSRRLAGAPSTDTQYF. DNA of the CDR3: TGCGCCAGCAGCTCAAGAAGACTAGCGGGGGCTCCTAGCACAGATACGCAGTATTTT.